Listed below are T cell receptor beta chains from one sample, sequenced in a study of T cell responses to AZD1222 COVID-19 vaccine. TCRdb's copy holds only in-frame clones and misses some; the assay was immunoSEQ multiplex PCR. The profile shows around 140,000 clones, more than 80% of them singletons. The sample was peripheral blood, taken on day 0 of AZD1222 vaccination. The receptors stem from an adult in good health. Each CDR3 is given with its conserved first and last residue. The D gene is left open where the match is weak. Expanded clones get a size class; other rows say once, few or many, or leave the size out.

v_call: TRBV6-9; j_call: TRBJ1-2; clone_size: -; d_call: -; cdr3_nt: TGTGCCAGCAGTTATGAGAGGGGCCGTTATGGCTACACCTTC; cdr3_aa: CASSYERGRYGYTF
v_call: TRBV18; j_call: TRBJ1-2; clone_size: -; d_call: -; cdr3_nt: TGTGCCAGCTCACCAGGTACCGGGTTCGGCTACACCTTC; cdr3_aa: CASSPGTGFGYTF
v_call: TRBV29-1; j_call: TRBJ1-2; clone_size: -; d_call: TRBD1; cdr3_nt: TGCAGCGTACCCACAGGGGGCGGCGGCTACACCTTC; cdr3_aa: CSVPTGGGGYTF
v_call: TRBV13; j_call: TRBJ2-1; clone_size: -; d_call: -; cdr3_nt: TGTGCCAGCAGTTCCCGCCGTAGGGAGAATGAGCAGTTCTTC; cdr3_aa: CASSSRRRENEQFF
v_call: TRBV6-1; j_call: TRBJ2-1; clone_size: -; d_call: -; cdr3_nt: TGTGCCAGCAGTGAAAACAGGGGGGGTTTTACAGCTGAGCAGTTCTTC; cdr3_aa: CASSENRGGFTAEQFF
v_call: TRBV5-1; j_call: TRBJ1-2; clone_size: -; d_call: -; cdr3_nt: TGCGCCAGCAGCCCCTCGGACAGTAAGATGGGCTACACCTTC; cdr3_aa: CASSPSDSKMGYTF
v_call: TRBV2; j_call: TRBJ2-5; clone_size: -; d_call: TRBD1; cdr3_nt: TGTGCCAGCAGTGTTGGGACAGGGGGCGTTCCGGAGACCCAGTACTTC; cdr3_aa: CASSVGTGGVPETQYF
v_call: TRBV10-3; j_call: TRBJ1-2; clone_size: -; d_call: TRBD1; cdr3_nt: TGTGCCATCAGCAGGGGGCCCAACTATGGCTACACCTTC; cdr3_aa: CAISRGPNYGYTF
v_call: TRBV14; j_call: TRBJ1-1; clone_size: once; d_call: -; cdr3_nt: TGTGCCAGCAGCCCGATCGTGCGTGAAGCTTTCTTT; cdr3_aa: CASSPIVREAFF
v_call: TRBV4-1; j_call: TRBJ1-6; clone_size: -; d_call: -; cdr3_nt: TGCGCCAGCAGCCAGCCAATGAATTCAGTTCTGGGGCATAATTCACCCCTCCACTTT; cdr3_aa: CASSQPMNSVLGHNSPLHF
v_call: TRBV13; j_call: TRBJ1-1; clone_size: few; d_call: -; cdr3_nt: TGTGCCAGCAGCCCCCCCTTTATCACTGAAGCTTTCTTT; cdr3_aa: CASSPPFITEAFF
v_call: TRBV3-1/TRBV3-2; j_call: TRBJ1-5; clone_size: -; d_call: -; cdr3_nt: TGTGCCAGCAGCCATGCCGGGGGCCAGCCCCAGCATTTT; cdr3_aa: CASSHAGGQPQHF
v_call: TRBV21-1; j_call: TRBJ1-3; clone_size: -; d_call: -; cdr3_nt: TGTGCCACCGGGGGCGAGACGAACACCATATATTTT; cdr3_aa: CATGGETNTIYF
v_call: TRBV5-8; j_call: TRBJ1-2; clone_size: -; d_call: TRBD1; cdr3_nt: TGTGCCAGCAGCCCCACACTTACCCAGGGGGTTGTGCGTGGCTACACCTTC; cdr3_aa: CASSPTLTQGVVRGYTF
v_call: TRBV14; j_call: TRBJ1-2; clone_size: -; d_call: -; cdr3_nt: TGTGCCAGCAGCCAAGCGGGGATTAACTATGGCTACACCTTC; cdr3_aa: CASSQAGINYGYTF
v_call: TRBV7-6; j_call: TRBJ2-7; clone_size: -; d_call: -; cdr3_nt: TGTGCCAGCAGCTATCAGCCAGGGAGCTCCTACGAGCAGTACTTC; cdr3_aa: CASSYQPGSSYEQYF
v_call: TRBV5-4; j_call: TRBJ1-3; clone_size: once; d_call: -; cdr3_nt: TGTGCCGGAAAACGATTAGGATCTGGAAACACCATATATTTT; cdr3_aa: CAGKRLGSGNTIYF
v_call: TRBV14; j_call: TRBJ1-5; clone_size: -; d_call: -; cdr3_nt: TGTGCCAGCAGCCAGGGAATGACGGGGCCCCAGCATTTT; cdr3_aa: CASSQGMTGPQHF
v_call: TRBV2; j_call: TRBJ2-6; clone_size: once; d_call: TRBD2; cdr3_nt: TGTGCCAGCAACCTTAGCGGGAGGACAGGGGCCAACGTCCTGACTTTC; cdr3_aa: CASNLSGRTGANVLTF
v_call: TRBV7-2; j_call: TRBJ1-1; clone_size: -; d_call: -; cdr3_nt: TGTGCCAGCAGCTCACATGCTGGGGGTAGCACTGAAGCTTTCTTT; cdr3_aa: CASSSHAGGSTEAFF
v_call: TRBV5-6; j_call: TRBJ1-1; clone_size: -; d_call: -; cdr3_nt: TGTGCCAGCAACGGGGGGACTGAAGCTTTCTTT; cdr3_aa: CASNGGTEAFF
v_call: TRBV30; j_call: TRBJ1-4; clone_size: -; d_call: -; cdr3_nt: TGTGCCTGGAGGTCTGTTGCGGGGGCCTGGGAAAAACTGTTTTTT; cdr3_aa: CAWRSVAGAWEKLFF
v_call: TRBV4-1; j_call: TRBJ1-1; clone_size: -; d_call: -; cdr3_nt: TGCGCCAGCAGCCAAGTTGGGGGATGGCCTGAAGCTTTCTTT; cdr3_aa: CASSQVGGWPEAFF
v_call: TRBV28; j_call: TRBJ2-3; clone_size: -; d_call: TRBD2; cdr3_nt: TGTGCCGCTAGCGGACGCACAGATACGCAGTATTTT; cdr3_aa: CAASGRTDTQYF
v_call: TRBV5-1; j_call: TRBJ2-3; clone_size: -; d_call: -; cdr3_nt: TGCGCCAGCAGCTTGGCCAGTAGCACAGATACGCAGTATTTT; cdr3_aa: CASSLASSTDTQYF
v_call: TRBV9; j_call: TRBJ1-2; clone_size: -; d_call: -; cdr3_nt: TGTGCCAGCAGCGTTTCGGGCCACGAGGGCTACACCTTC; cdr3_aa: CASSVSGHEGYTF
v_call: TRBV2; j_call: TRBJ1-2; clone_size: -; d_call: -; cdr3_nt: TGTGCCAGCAGTGAAAGGCAGAACTATGGCTACACCTTC; cdr3_aa: CASSERQNYGYTF
v_call: TRBV10-3; j_call: TRBJ2-1; clone_size: -; d_call: -; cdr3_nt: TGTGCCATCAGTGAAAGGGACAAATGGATCAGCTCCTACAATGAGCAGTTCTTC; cdr3_aa: CAISERDKWISSYNEQFF
v_call: TRBV18; j_call: TRBJ2-5; clone_size: -; d_call: -; cdr3_nt: TGTGCCAGCTCACCGGGCTACCAAGAGACCCAGTACTTC; cdr3_aa: CASSPGYQETQYF
v_call: TRBV6-5; j_call: TRBJ1-1; clone_size: -; d_call: TRBD1; cdr3_nt: TGTGCCAGCAGTACCAACAGGGGGACCACTGAAGCTTTCTTT; cdr3_aa: CASSTNRGTTEAFF
v_call: TRBV2; j_call: TRBJ2-7; clone_size: -; d_call: -; cdr3_nt: TGTGCCAGCAGTGAAGAAGGTCAGTTCCAACCCTTC; cdr3_aa: CASSEEGQFQPF
v_call: TRBV2; j_call: TRBJ1-5; clone_size: -; d_call: TRBD1; cdr3_nt: TGTGCCAGCAGTGTGACAGGGGCCCGGGATCAGCCCCAGCATTTT; cdr3_aa: CASSVTGARDQPQHF
v_call: TRBV11-3; j_call: TRBJ1-2; clone_size: -; d_call: TRBD1; cdr3_nt: TGTGCCAGCAGCCCCCGGGACAGAGCCCCCTGTGGCTACACCTTC; cdr3_aa: CASSPRDRAPCGYTF
v_call: TRBV7-9; j_call: TRBJ1-1; clone_size: -; d_call: -; cdr3_nt: TGTGCCAGCAGCCCCACCCGATGGGGGCCCTTCCCGAACACTGAAGCTTTCTTT; cdr3_aa: CASSPTRWGPFPNTEAFF
v_call: TRBV7-9; j_call: TRBJ2-6; clone_size: few; d_call: TRBD1; cdr3_nt: TGTGCCAGCAGCTCCTGGACAGGGCTAAGCTCTGGGGCCAACGTCCTGACTTTC; cdr3_aa: CASSSWTGLSSGANVLTF
v_call: TRBV5-1; j_call: TRBJ1-3; clone_size: -; d_call: -; cdr3_nt: TGCGCCAGCAGCCGACGGGGATCTTACTCTGGAAACACCATATATTTT; cdr3_aa: CASSRRGSYSGNTIYF
v_call: TRBV28; j_call: TRBJ2-1; clone_size: -; d_call: TRBD2; cdr3_nt: TGTGCCAGCAGTCCGTTAGCGGGAGGCCCAGTGGTTGAGCAGTTCTTC; cdr3_aa: CASSPLAGGPVVEQFF
v_call: TRBV6-1; j_call: TRBJ1-2; clone_size: -; d_call: TRBD1; cdr3_nt: TGTGCCAGCAGTGAAAACCTGTCGGGACAGGGTAGAGATGGGAACTATGGCTACACCTTC; cdr3_aa: CASSENLSGQGRDGNYGYTF
v_call: TRBV6-5; j_call: TRBJ1-4; clone_size: -; d_call: -; cdr3_nt: TGTGCCAGCAGCCCCACCCCCACAACTAATGAAAAACTGTTTTTT; cdr3_aa: CASSPTPTTNEKLFF
v_call: TRBV6-4; j_call: TRBJ1-1; clone_size: few; d_call: -; cdr3_nt: TGTGCCAGCAGTGACTCGGGGAACACTGAAGCTTTCTTT; cdr3_aa: CASSDSGNTEAFF
v_call: TRBV5-1; j_call: TRBJ1-1; clone_size: -; d_call: -; cdr3_nt: TGCGCCAGCAGCCCTGACAGTAACACTGAAGCTTTCTTT; cdr3_aa: CASSPDSNTEAFF
v_call: TRBV19; j_call: TRBJ2-7; clone_size: -; d_call: TRBD1; cdr3_nt: TGTGCCAGTACTGACCCCGGGACAGGGAGGGAGCAGTACTTC; cdr3_aa: CASTDPGTGREQYF
v_call: TRBV11-1; j_call: TRBJ1-1; clone_size: -; d_call: -; cdr3_nt: TGTGCCAGCAGCCCCGTGGGGGCCGGAAGGGGGGCTTTCTTT; cdr3_aa: CASSPVGAGRGAFF
v_call: TRBV4-1; j_call: TRBJ1-2; clone_size: -; d_call: -; cdr3_nt: TGCGCCAGCAGCCAAGATCCGGGGAACCCCTATGGCTACACCTTC; cdr3_aa: CASSQDPGNPYGYTF
v_call: TRBV30; j_call: TRBJ1-6; clone_size: -; d_call: TRBD1; cdr3_nt: TGTGCCTGGAGCCCTCCGGGACAGGGGGGATATTATAATTCACCCCTCCACTTT; cdr3_aa: CAWSPPGQGGYYNSPLHF
v_call: TRBV27; j_call: TRBJ2-6; clone_size: -; d_call: -; cdr3_nt: TGTGCCAGCACCTCGGGGGGCGCTGGGGCCAACGTCCTGACTTTC; cdr3_aa: CASTSGGAGANVLTF
v_call: TRBV30; j_call: TRBJ1-4; clone_size: few; d_call: TRBD1; cdr3_nt: TGTGCCTGGCTCACAGGGGCCTCTAATGAAAAACTGTTTTTT; cdr3_aa: CAWLTGASNEKLFF